This is a list of T cell receptor beta chains from one sample in a study of CD8+CD57+ T cells in acquired aplastic anemia. TCRdb reprocessed the reads with MiXCR, giving one entry per CDR3 protein. The sample yields over 150,000 distinct CDR3 sequences, 65% to 75% seen once. Specimen: sorted CD4+, CD8+, or CD8+CD57+ T cells (not recorded which) from PBMCs. These receptor sequences come from a human donor with aplastic anemia. CDR3s include the opening cysteine and the closing phenylalanine or tryptophan. Fields, in order: CDR3 DNA, CDR3 protein, V gene, clone size, D gene, J gene. A D gene is named only where the DNA matches it firmly. The size field is filled for only some rows; it gives once, few, many or a size class.

cdr3_nt: TGCGCCAGCAGTGAAGTAGCAGGGGTGAACTATGGCTACACCTTC
cdr3_aa: CASSEVAGVNYGYTF
v_call: TRBV10-1
clone_size: .
d_call: .
j_call: TRBJ1-2

cdr3_nt: TGCAGTGCTTCCCGACTAGCCAGCTCCTACAATGAGCAGTTCTTC
cdr3_aa: CSASRLASSYNEQFF
v_call: TRBV20-1
clone_size: .
d_call: TRBD2
j_call: TRBJ2-1

cdr3_nt: TGTGCCAGCAGTGATCGGTACGGCCTGTATGGCTACACCTTC
cdr3_aa: CASSDRYGLYGYTF
v_call: TRBV25-1
clone_size: .
d_call: .
j_call: TRBJ1-2

cdr3_nt: TGTGCCAGTAGTATAGGGACGAACGAGCAGTACTTC
cdr3_aa: CASSIGTNEQYF
v_call: TRBV19
clone_size: once
d_call: .
j_call: TRBJ2-7

cdr3_nt: TGTGCCAGCAGTTACAGCTCAAGCGGGGGTACATACAATGAGCAGTTCTTC
cdr3_aa: CASSYSSSGGTYNEQFF
v_call: TRBV6-6
clone_size: .
d_call: TRBD2
j_call: TRBJ2-1

cdr3_nt: TGTGCCAGCAGCTTAGCTGGACAGAAGAACACCGGGGAGCTGTTTTTT
cdr3_aa: CASSLAGQKNTGELFF
v_call: TRBV7-2
clone_size: once
d_call: .
j_call: TRBJ2-2

cdr3_nt: TGTGCCACCAGCAGTGAGTTTTCCGGGACTAGCTATTACGAGCAGTACTTC
cdr3_aa: CATSSEFSGTSYYEQYF
v_call: TRBV15
clone_size: .
d_call: TRBD2
j_call: TRBJ2-7

cdr3_nt: TGCGCCAGCCACTCCTACAATGAGCAGTTCTTC
cdr3_aa: CASHSYNEQFF
v_call: TRBV5-1
clone_size: .
d_call: .
j_call: TRBJ2-1

cdr3_nt: TGCAGCGTTGCACTGGGGACAACTGAAAAACTGTTTTTT
cdr3_aa: CSVALGTTEKLFF
v_call: TRBV29-1
clone_size: .
d_call: .
j_call: TRBJ1-4

cdr3_nt: TGCAGTGCTAGGAACGCGCGGGAGGACACCGGGGAGCTGTTTTTT
cdr3_aa: CSARNAREDTGELFF
v_call: TRBV20-1
clone_size: .
d_call: TRBD2
j_call: TRBJ2-2

cdr3_nt: TGTGCCACCAGCAGAGGAGGGACTGCACACTCCTACGAGCAGTACTTC
cdr3_aa: CATSRGGTAHSYEQYF
v_call: TRBV15
clone_size: .
d_call: .
j_call: TRBJ2-7

cdr3_nt: TGCAGTGCTAGAGATACAGCTGCAGAGCAGTACTTC
cdr3_aa: CSARDTAAEQYF
v_call: TRBV20-1
clone_size: few
d_call: .
j_call: TRBJ2-7

cdr3_nt: TGCAGTGCTAGAGACCACAGGGGCCACGAGCAGTACTTC
cdr3_aa: CSARDHRGHEQYF
v_call: TRBV20-1
clone_size: few
d_call: TRBD1
j_call: TRBJ2-7

cdr3_nt: TGCGCCAGTACTGATCGGGGAGGCTACGAGCAGTACTTC
cdr3_aa: CASTDRGGYEQYF
v_call: TRBV19
clone_size: .
d_call: .
j_call: TRBJ2-7

cdr3_nt: TGCAGTGCTAGGACAGGGCGCAGCTATGGCTACACCTTC
cdr3_aa: CSARTGRSYGYTF
v_call: TRBV20-1
clone_size: .
d_call: TRBD1
j_call: TRBJ1-2

cdr3_nt: TGTGCCAGCAGCGGGCGGGACAGACGTTCTAACTATGGCTACACCTTC
cdr3_aa: CASSGRDRRSNYGYTF
v_call: TRBV7-2
clone_size: .
d_call: TRBD1
j_call: TRBJ1-2

cdr3_nt: TGTGCCAGCAGCGTAACCTACGGGGGAAACAGCTACGAGCAGTACTTC
cdr3_aa: CASSVTYGGNSYEQYF
v_call: TRBV7-9
clone_size: .
d_call: .
j_call: TRBJ2-7

cdr3_nt: TGTGCCAGCAGTGCTTTCCCCCAAGAGACCCAGTACTTC
cdr3_aa: CASSAFPQETQYF
v_call: TRBV2
clone_size: .
d_call: .
j_call: TRBJ2-5

cdr3_nt: TGTGCCACAGGGACTAGCGGGAGTCCCGGGGAGCTGTTTTTT
cdr3_aa: CATGTSGSPGELFF
v_call: TRBV24-1
clone_size: .
d_call: TRBD2
j_call: TRBJ2-2

cdr3_nt: TGTGCCAGTAGTGAAAGGGGGCACTACGAGCAGTACTTC
cdr3_aa: CASSERGHYEQYF
v_call: TRBV19
clone_size: .
d_call: TRBD1
j_call: TRBJ2-7

cdr3_nt: TGCAGTGCTAGAAGGACAGGGTCCTACGAGCAGTACTTC
cdr3_aa: CSARRTGSYEQYF
v_call: TRBV20-1
clone_size: .
d_call: TRBD1
j_call: TRBJ2-7

cdr3_nt: TGTGCCAGCAGTTACAGCTATGGCTACACCTTC
cdr3_aa: CASSYSYGYTF
v_call: TRBV6-2/TRBV6-3
clone_size: many
d_call: .
j_call: TRBJ1-2

cdr3_nt: TGCGCCAGCAGCTTGGGAGGCGGAAACACCATATATTTT
cdr3_aa: CASSLGGGNTIYF
v_call: TRBV5-1
clone_size: .
d_call: .
j_call: TRBJ1-3

cdr3_nt: TGTGCCAGCAGCGCGTCCGGACAGCACACTGAAGCTTTCTTT
cdr3_aa: CASSASGQHTEAFF
v_call: TRBV9
clone_size: .
d_call: .
j_call: TRBJ1-1

cdr3_nt: TGTGCCAGCAGTGACTCTGTGGGATCATCCACAGATACGCAGTTCTTC
cdr3_aa: CASSDSVGSSTDTQFF
v_call: TRBV6-4
clone_size: .
d_call: .
j_call: TRBJ2-1

cdr3_nt: TGTGCCAGCTCGCGGGATCCAGGGGTCAATCAAGAGACCCAGTACTTC
cdr3_aa: CASSRDPGVNQETQYF
v_call: TRBV18
clone_size: .
d_call: .
j_call: TRBJ2-5

cdr3_nt: TGTGCCAGCAGCTTCCTCCAGGGGAACACTGAAGCTTTCTTT
cdr3_aa: CASSFLQGNTEAFF
v_call: TRBV7-2
clone_size: .
d_call: .
j_call: TRBJ1-1

cdr3_nt: TGTGCCAGCAGCTTAGGGGGAAAAAGGCCGCCGGATACGCAGTATTTT
cdr3_aa: CASSLGGKRPPDTQYF
v_call: TRBV5-4
clone_size: .
d_call: .
j_call: TRBJ2-3

cdr3_nt: TGTGCCAGTAGACTAGCGGGAGTTGGATATCAGTATTTT
cdr3_aa: CASRLAGVGYQYF
v_call: TRBV19
clone_size: .
d_call: TRBD2
j_call: TRBJ2-3

cdr3_nt: TGTGCCAGTAGTATGACTAGTGGACAAGAGACCCAGTACTTC
cdr3_aa: CASSMTSGQETQYF
v_call: TRBV19
clone_size: .
d_call: .
j_call: TRBJ2-5

cdr3_nt: TGTGCCAGCAGCTTAGAGGCGGCGGCGGGGAAGTATTTT
cdr3_aa: CASSLEAAAGKYF
v_call: TRBV11-2
clone_size: .
d_call: .
j_call: TRBJ2-3

cdr3_nt: TGCAGTGCTAGCGGAGGGGGCTATGGCTACACCTTC
cdr3_aa: CSASGGGYGYTF
v_call: TRBV20-1
clone_size: .
d_call: .
j_call: TRBJ1-2

cdr3_nt: TGCAGCGTTGAAGACACCTACTATGGCTACACCTTC
cdr3_aa: CSVEDTYYGYTF
v_call: TRBV29-1
clone_size: .
d_call: .
j_call: TRBJ1-2